These T cell receptor beta chains were read from a single sample in a study of T-cell reconstitution after alpha-beta-depleted transplantation in children. TCRdb redid the calling of the PCR reads with MiXCR, one entry per CDR3 protein. Among 490,000 or so distinct CDR3 sequences listed, around 13% were seen once. The source material was PBMCs from the stem cell graft donor, sampled from the stem cell graft. The receptors derive from a human donor who donated a stem cell graft to a child with combined immunodeficiency. The CDR3 runs from the conserved cysteine through the conserved F or W. A D gene is named only where the DNA matches it firmly. Size values are once, few and many counts, or a class for expanded clones, and some rows have none.

CDR3nt	CDR3aa	v_gene	abundance	len	d_gene	j_gene
TGTGCCAGCAGTCGGACTAGTCAGGGCAGCAAAAACATTCAGTACTTC	CASSRTSQGSKNIQYF	TRBV6-1	NA	16	TRBD2	TRBJ2-4
TGTGCCAGCAGTCCCTGGACAGGGCTCACAGATACGCAGTATTTT	CASSPWTGLTDTQYF	TRBV12-3/TRBV12-4	many	15	TRBD1	TRBJ2-3
TGTGCCAGCAGCGTATCCTTCCCAGGGACAGGGGCCAACGTCCTGACTTTC	CASSVSFPGTGANVLTF	TRBV9	few	17	NA	TRBJ2-6
TGCGCCAGCAGCCCGGAGGGCGAGCGGGGTGATGAGACCCAGTACTTC	CASSPEGERGDETQYF	TRBV5-1	few	16	TRBD2	TRBJ2-5
TGTGCCAGCAGCTTAGGGGGAGGGGCTAGCGATCCCTACGAGCAGTACTTC	CASSLGGGASDPYEQYF	TRBV7-2	few	17	TRBD2	TRBJ2-7
TGTGCCAGCAGCTCTGGGGGGCAGGAGGATTTT	CASSSGGQEDF	TRBV11-2	NA	11	NA	TRBJ2-3
TGCAGCGTTGGAGGGTCTAGCGGGAGGTCGGGGCAGTTCTTC	CSVGGSSGRSGQFF	TRBV29-1	NA	14	TRBD2	TRBJ2-1
TGCGCCAGCAGCCGGACAGGGGTTAATTCACCCCTCCACTTT	CASSRTGVNSPLHF	TRBV5-1	NA	14	TRBD1	TRBJ1-6
TGTGCCACCAGCATGTCACGGGTGGAAAATGAAAAACTGTTTTTT	CATSMSRVENEKLFF	TRBV15	NA	15	NA	TRBJ1-4
TGTGCCAGCAGCTTAGTGACAGTTGGAAACACCATATATTTT	CASSLVTVGNTIYF	TRBV11-2	few	14	NA	TRBJ1-3
TGTGCCAGCAGCTTAGTGATCGCGGGGACTTACGAGCAGTACTTC	CASSLVIAGTYEQYF	TRBV7-2	few	15	NA	TRBJ2-7
TGCGCCAGCAGCTTGGGGGGGACCCAAAGAGACGAGCAGTACTTC	CASSLGGTQRDEQYF	TRBV5-1	NA	15	NA	TRBJ2-7
TGCAGCGTGGGGACTAGCGACGACAATGAGCAGTTCTTC	CSVGTSDDNEQFF	TRBV29-1	NA	13	TRBD2	TRBJ2-1
TGTGCCAGCAGTGAGTTGGCTAGCCCCCTGGAGCAGTACTTC	CASSELASPLEQYF	TRBV25-1	NA	14	NA	TRBJ2-7
TGTGCCAGCAGTGATGCGGGAGCCTACGAGCAGTACTTC	CASSDAGAYEQYF	TRBV25-1	few	13	TRBD2	TRBJ2-7
TGTGCCACCAGTGATCGGGGGGCCGGCTACGAGCAGTACTTC	CATSDRGAGYEQYF	TRBV24-1	NA	14	NA	TRBJ2-7
TGCAGTGCTAGCGGGGCGGGGGCGCCCCTGAGGTCCTACAATGAGCAGTTCTTC	CSASGAGAPLRSYNEQFF	TRBV20-1	few	18	NA	TRBJ2-1
TGTGCCAGCAGCTTAGGCCAGGGGAGGATCTCCTACGAGCAGTACTTC	CASSLGQGRISYEQYF	TRBV7-2	NA	16	NA	TRBJ2-7
TGTGCCAGCAGCCTTCAATATCGGACACTGAGTACCGGGGAGCTGTTTTTT	CASSLQYRTLSTGELFF	TRBV11-2	once	17	NA	TRBJ2-2
TGTGCCATCGGTTCCGGGGAGCTGTTTTTT	CAIGSGELFF	TRBV10-3	few	10	NA	TRBJ2-2
TGTGCCAGCAGGTATAACAGGGCCGCCTACGAGCAGTACTTC	CASRYNRAAYEQYF	TRBV7-2	NA	14	NA	TRBJ2-7
TGTGCCAGCTCACCACCGTGGCAGGGAGAGACCCAGTACTTC	CASSPPWQGETQYF	TRBV18	NA	14	NA	TRBJ2-5
TGTGCCACCAGTGATCCGGGAGCCCCAGATACGCAGTATTTT	CATSDPGAPDTQYF	TRBV24-1	NA	14	NA	TRBJ2-3
TGTGCCAGCAACAGAGGGGGCAGGGGCACAGATACGCAGTATTTT	CASNRGGRGTDTQYF	TRBV11-2	few	15	TRBD1	TRBJ2-3
TGTGCCTGGGGCCGGGGGCGGAGCTACAATGAGCAGTTCTTC	CAWGRGRSYNEQFF	TRBV30	few	14	NA	TRBJ2-1
TGCGCCAGCAGCCACCGACAGGGTGACTATGGCTACACCTTC	CASSHRQGDYGYTF	TRBV5-1	NA	14	TRBD1	TRBJ1-2
TGCAGTGGCGGAGGCCAGTACCAAGAGACCCAGTACTTC	CSGGGQYQETQYF	TRBV20-1	few	13	NA	TRBJ2-5
TGTGCCAGCAGACTGACTAGCGGGGGGGCCGTCGTGACGAACACCGGGGAGCTGTTTTTT	CASRLTSGGAVVTNTGELFF	TRBV3-1	few	20	TRBD2	TRBJ2-2
TGTGCCAGACCCGGGGTAACCCGGGGGTCACCCCTCCACTTT	CARPGVTRGSPLHF	TRBV6-1	NA	14	NA	TRBJ1-6
TGTGCCAGCAGCCAAGTAAATGAGCAGTTCTTC	CASSQVNEQFF	TRBV4-2	many	11	NA	TRBJ2-1
TGTGCCAGCAGCTTCCGTAGGGGAAGTGGGGGGCGTGGGGCCAACGTCCTGACTTTC	CASSFRRGSGGRGANVLTF	TRBV11-2	NA	19	NA	TRBJ2-6
TGTGCCAGCAGCTTTCCCCCGGGTAGGACTGAAGCTTTCTTT	CASSFPPGRTEAFF	TRBV7-9	many	14	NA	TRBJ1-1
TGTGCCACCAGCAGGAAGACAGGCCCTGGGGTCAATGAGCAGTTCTTC	CATSRKTGPGVNEQFF	TRBV15	NA	16	NA	TRBJ2-1
TGTGCCAGCAGCGTAGGGGAGGACTACGAGCAGTACTTC	CASSVGEDYEQYF	TRBV9	NA	13	NA	TRBJ2-7
TGTGCCAGCAGCTTCGGGACTAGCGTCACAGATACGCAGTATTTT	CASSFGTSVTDTQYF	TRBV7-6	many	15	TRBD2	TRBJ2-3
TGTGCCAGCAGAAAAGACAGGGTTCGGAGCGGGGAGCTGTTTTTT	CASRKDRVRSGELFF	TRBV28	NA	15	TRBD1	TRBJ2-2
TGTGCCAGCAGCCCCCCACAGTCAATGAACACTGAAGCTTTCTTT	CASSPPQSMNTEAFF	TRBV28	few	15	NA	TRBJ1-1
TGTGCCAGCAGAACGACAGGGTTGGATACGCAGTATTTT	CASRTTGLDTQYF	TRBV12-3/TRBV12-4	many	13	TRBD1	TRBJ2-3
TGTGCCAGCAGCTTTACCTTACCAGTCCGCATGGGTGGTGAAAAACTGTTTTTT	CASSFTLPVRMGGEKLFF	TRBV5-5	NA	18	NA	TRBJ1-4
TGTGCCAGCAGCTTGGGCGGAACAGATGAGCAGTTCTTC	CASSLGGTDEQFF	TRBV7-9	NA	13	NA	TRBJ2-1
TGTGCCACCAGCAGACCTCTCGGGACTAGCGGTTACAATGAGCAGTTCTTC	CATSRPLGTSGYNEQFF	TRBV15	many	17	TRBD2	TRBJ2-1
TGCAGCACCTACAAGGGCACAGATACGCAGTATTTT	CSTYKGTDTQYF	TRBV29-1	NA	12	NA	TRBJ2-3
TGTGCCAGCACCCAGCTAGCGGGGGGGCCGAAAGGGGCCAACGTCCTGACTTTC	CASTQLAGGPKGANVLTF	TRBV2	few	18	TRBD2	TRBJ2-6
TGCGCCAGCAGCCACGGGACTAGCGGGAGGATTTGGGAGCAGTACTTC	CASSHGTSGRIWEQYF	TRBV5-1	many	16	TRBD2	TRBJ2-7
TGCGCCAGCAGCCAAGATTTCGAGGGGGTGGACAATGAGCAGTTCTTC	CASSQDFEGVDNEQFF	TRBV4-3	many	16	NA	TRBJ2-1
TGTGCCAGCAGCCCCTCGGCGGGGGGAGATACCGGGGAGCTGTTTTTT	CASSPSAGGDTGELFF	TRBV6-4	many	16	TRBD2	TRBJ2-2
TGCAGCGTCGGTAGCGGGACCATCGGATCTGTGCAGTTCTTC	CSVGSGTIGSVQFF	TRBV29-1	NA	14	TRBD2	TRBJ2-1
TGCAGCCCTGGACTGGACATTCAGGAGACCCAGTACTTC	CSPGLDIQETQYF	TRBV29-1	many	13	NA	TRBJ2-5
TGTGCCTGGAAGGTCACGGTGCGGGAGCGTATGTTCGCCTACAATGAGCAGTTCTTC	CAWKVTVRERMFAYNEQFF	TRBV30	NA	19	TRBD2	TRBJ2-1
TGTGCCAGCAGCGAATTGACAGGGATCTATGGCTACACCTTC	CASSELTGIYGYTF	TRBV7-9	few	14	TRBD1	TRBJ1-2
TGTGCCACCAGTCCCTTTTATCGTCCCTACGAGCAGTACTTC	CATSPFYRPYEQYF	TRBV24-1	NA	14	NA	TRBJ2-7